One sample yielded the 29 T cell receptor beta chains listed below, sequenced in a study of OX40 agonist ivuxolimab in advanced cancers. Library method: the immunoSEQ multiplex PCR assay. TCRdb holds this immuneACCESS table with in-frame rearrangements only. Some clones are missing; in checked studies, unresolved V genes explain under half, and the rest has no known cause. The sample records about 68,000 clones, over 65% of which are singletons. The ten biggest clones cover about 0.61% of the sample. This specimen consisted of CD4+ or CD8+ T cells sorted from blood, obtained in a trial of the OX40 agonist ivuxolimab. The receptors originated from an adult with an advanced solid tumor such as melanoma, head and neck, liver or kidney cancer.

The rearrangement links TRBV11-2 to TRBJ1-5; no firm D call. The CDR3 spans 14 residues. V was cut by 1 base and J by 4 bases, with 8 bases left in between. CDR1 and CDR2 from the germline V gene are SGHAT and FQNNGV. The CDR3 spells CASSLVAANQPQHF. The CDR3 nucleotides are TGTGCCAGCAGCTTAGTGGCAGCAAATCAGCCCCAGCATTTT.

The CDR3 bases are TGTGCCAGCAGGCCCCGCGGACAGGGAGCCTACGAGCAGTACTTC. This encodes CASRPRGQGAYEQYF. The chain is built from TRBV27 and TRBJ2-7; 8 bases are shared with TRBD1. Germline CDR1 reads MNHEY; CDR2 reads SMNVEV (reference sequence). V was clipped by 6 bases and J by 2 bases; unmatched bases: 9. CDR3 length: 15 amino acids.

V is TRBV6-5 and J is TRBJ1-1; unclear D gene. Germline CDR1 MNHEY, CDR2 SVGAGI. The CDR3 loop spans 16 amino acids. Trimming took 0 bases from V and 2 from J, leaving 13 bases between them. The CDR3 nucleotides are TGTGCCAGCAGTTACTCTTCGGCAGACCGAAACACTGAAGCTTTCTTT. This sequence encodes CASSYSSADRNTEAFF.

This clone was observed a few times. The chain is built from TRBV9 and TRBJ2-3, with unresolved D. The V and J ends lost 0 bases and 0 bases respectively, with 2 bases between them. CDR1 is SGDLS and CDR2 is YYNGEE in the germline V gene. This CDR3 is 13 amino acids long. CDR3 bases: TGTGCCAGCAGCGTAGGGAGCACAGATACGCAGTATTTT. Translated, it gives CASSVGSTDTQYF.

The rearrangement links TRBV2 to TRBJ2-1; D uncertain. Per the germline V gene, CDR1 is SNHLY and CDR2 is FYNNEI. The CDR3 consists of 12 residues. V was trimmed by 7 bases and J by 4 bases, leaving 8 bases between them. CDR3 sequence reads: CASKGLYNEQFF. In DNA form, the CDR3 reads TGTGCCAGCAAGGGCCTTTACAATGAGCAGTTCTTC.

The rearrangement uses TRBV4-3 and TRBJ1-2; 8 nucleotides agree with TRBD1. The V gene end was trimmed by 0 bases and the J gene end by 7 bases; junction bases not matched to a gene: 7. This CDR3 has 15 amino acids. Germline loops: CDR1 LGHNA, CDR2 YSLEER. CDR3 protein: CASSQEVGQGGGYTF. The DNA for the CDR3 is TGCGCCAGCAGCCAAGAGGTCGGACAGGGAGGTGGCTACACCTTC.

This clone appeared once. The rearrangement uses TRBV7-2 and TRBJ2-1; D might be TRBD2 (7 bases). V lost 1 base and J 7 bases, leaving 14 bases between the germline ends. Germline V gives CDR1 SGHTA, CDR2 FQGNSA. The length of the CDR3 is 15 residues. CDR3 amino acids: CASSLVGGGANEQFF. The CDR3 bases are TGTGCCAGCAGCTTAGTAGGAGGGGGGGCGAATGAGCAGTTCTTC.

Concerning this clone itself: The sample holds other DNA sequences that translate to the same CDR3. The chain uses TRBV18 and TRBJ2-7; D is undetermined. CDR1 and CDR2 (germline): KGHSH, LQKENI. This CDR3 contains 14 residues. V was clipped by 1 base and J by 2 bases, with 9 bases between them. The CDR3 DNA sequence: TGTGCCAGCTCACCACGCCAAGGTACCTACGAGCAGTACTTC. It translates to CASSPRQGTYEQYF.

The chain links TRBV7-9 to TRBJ1-1, with D possibly matching TRBD1 (5 bases). The V end was cut by 7 bases, the J end by 1 base, with 10 bases between. This CDR3 spans 13 amino acids. Germline V gene lookup returns CDR1 SEHNR and CDR2 FQNEAQ (reference sequence). The chain's CDR3 is CASTVGGNTEAFF. Written as DNA, the CDR3 is TGTGCCAGCACCGTGGGGGGGAACACTGAAGCTTTCTTT.

This clone is a singleton in its sample. The rearrangement links TRBV5-1 to TRBJ1-2, with D possibly TRBD1 on 6 matching bases. The CDR3 length is 14 residues. Trimming removed 4 bases from V and 8 bases from J, with 18 bases in between. The V gene's germline CDR1 is SGHRS and CDR2 YFSETQ. CDR3 coding DNA: TGCGCCAGCAGCACCGGTGCGGGGGCGGGAGGCTACACCTTC. It specifies CASSTGAGAGGYTF.

The chain joins TRBV6-5 to TRBJ1-4; no reliable D call. CDR3 length equals 13 residues. The V end was cut by 8 bases, the J end by 0 bases, with 7 bases between. Per germline, CDR1 MNHEY and CDR2 SVGAGI. The CDR3, as DNA: TGTGCCAGCTCCGGGACAACTAATGAAAAACTGTTTTTT. Translation gives CASSGTTNEKLFF.

V is TRBV6-1 and J is TRBJ1-4, with 8 bases that match TRBD1. The germline V gene has CDR1 MNHNS and CDR2 SASEGT. With V trimmed by 2 bases and J by 7 bases, 6 bases remained unmatched. This CDR3 comprises 15 residues. The CDR3 nucleotides are TGTGCCAGCAGTGAACCCCAGGGGGCGTTTGAAAAACTGTTTTTT. The encoded protein is CASSEPQGAFEKLFF.

V is TRBV19 and J is TRBJ1-4; no clear D. The V gene's germline CDR1 is LNHDA and CDR2 SQIVND (reference sequence). The CDR3 is 16 residues long. Trimming took 4 bases from V and 0 from J, leaving 12 bases between them. The chain's CDR3 is CASSTGEAATNEKLFF. CDR3 DNA sequence: TGTGCCAGTAGTACCGGGGAGGCAGCAACTAATGAAAAACTGTTTTTT. Looking up the rest from reference TRBV19 and TRBJ1-4 gives the full variable domain: DGGITQSPKYLFRKEGQNVTLSCEQNLNHDAMYWYRQDPGQGLRLIYYSQIVNDFQKGDIAEGYSVSREKKESFPLTVTSAQKNPTAFYLCASSTGEAATNEKLFFGSGTQLSVL.

The V gene is TRBV7-2, the J gene TRBJ1-4, with D perhaps TRBD1 (6 bases). This CDR3 has 15 amino acids. The V gene lost 3 bases and the J gene lost 3 bases, with 11 bases spanning the gap. CDR1 and CDR2 (germline): SGHTA, FQGNSA. CDR3 in DNA: TGTGCCAGCAGCTTGACCGGACAGTCTAATGAAAAACTGTTTTTT. This encodes CASSLTGQSNEKLFF.

This clone has just one count. J is TRBJ2-5 and V is TRBV18; D may be TRBD1 (5 bases). The CDR3 is made up of 14 amino acids. V lost 3 bases, J lost 4 bases, and 12 bases lay in between. Per germline, CDR1 KGHSH and CDR2 LQKENI. The CDR3 DNA is TGTGCCAGCTCACCCCTGGGCCAGGGAGAGACCCAGTACTTC. Translated: CASSPLGQGETQYF. Based on the CDR3 plus reference TRBV18 and TRBJ2-5, the full variable domain is NAGVMQNPRHLVRRRGQEARLRCSPMKGHSHVYWYRQLPEEGLKFMVYLQKENIIDESGMPKERFSAEFPKEGPSILRIQQVVRGDSAAYFCASSPLGQGETQYFGPGTRLLVL.

This chain connects TRBV7-2 to TRBJ2-7, with unresolved D. Germline-derived CDR1 and CDR2 are SGHTA and FQGNSA. V dropped 0 bases and J dropped 1 base, with 10 bases sitting between them. There are 15 residues in the CDR3. CDR3 in DNA: TGTGCCAGCAGCTTAGCTTGGGATCCGTCCTACGAGCAGTACTTC. The encoded protein is CASSLAWDPSYEQYF. Using reference TRBV7-2 and TRBJ2-7 for the parts outside the CDR3, the full variable domain is GAGVSQSPSNKVTEKGKDVELRCDPISGHTALYWYRQSLGQGLEFLIYFQGNSAPDKSGLPSDRFSAERTGGSVSTLTIQRTQQEDSAVYLCASSLAWDPSYEQYFGPGTRLTVT.

The V call is TRBV29-1, the J call TRBJ1-1; possibly TRBD1 for D (6 bases). From germline, CDR1 is SQVTM and CDR2 ANQGSEA. Trimming pared 7 bases from V and 7 bases from J, leaving 10 bases between. The CDR3 spans 10 residues. CDR3 nucleotide sequence: TGCAGCGGGGACACAGGTGAAGCTTTCTTT. Amino acid sequence: CSGDTGEAFF.

Comments on this clone: This could be a read error, since a much larger clone is one nucleotide away. The chain has TRBV4-1 and TRBJ2-7; a weak D match, TRBD1 (5 bases). The V gene's germline CDR1 is MGHRA and CDR2 YSYEKL. The CDR3 spans 16 residues. V shed 0 bases and J shed 5 bases, with 17 bases lying between them. The CDR3 DNA reads as TGCGCCAGCAGCCAAGAGCGGCTAGGGGCTCACCACGAGCAGTACTTC. This codes for CASSQERLGAHHEQYF.

This chain's CDR3 is CASSQPRTGLRPQHF. The CDR3 nucleotides are TGCGCCAGCAGTCAACCCCGGACCGGTCTCCGGCCCCAGCATTTT. The chain uses TRBV23-1 and TRBJ1-5, with D uncertain. TRBV23-1 is an open reading frame whose function is uncertain. The length of the CDR3 is 15 residues. Trimming pared 2 bases from V and 9 bases from J, leaving 17 bases between.

The genes are TRBV19 and TRBJ2-5; a weak D match, TRBD2 (6 bases). This CDR3 is 14 amino acids long. Germline CDR1 is LNHDA and CDR2 is SQIVND (reference sequence). V was trimmed by 6 bases and J by 4 bases, leaving 15 bases between them. The CDR3 DNA reads TGTGCCAGTAGCGCAGGCAGGGAGGCAGAGACCCAGTACTTC. It yields the protein CASSAGREAETQYF. Full variable domain (missing parts from reference TRBV19 and TRBJ2-5): DGGITQSPKYLFRKEGQNVTLSCEQNLNHDAMYWYRQDPGQGLRLIYYSQIVNDFQKGDIAEGYSVSREKKESFPLTVTSAQKNPTAFYLCASSAGREAETQYFGPGTRLLVL.

The rearrangement uses TRBV7-9 and TRBJ2-7; D is unresolved. Trimming removed 7 bases at V and 5 bases at J, with 9 bases between. This CDR3 comprises 11 residues. Per the germline V gene, CDR1 is SEHNR and CDR2 is FQNEAQ (reference sequence). This chain's CDR3 is CASNVLNEQYF. The CDR3 DNA sequence: TGTGCCAGCAACGTCCTCAACGAGCAGTACTTC. Together with reference TRBV7-9 and TRBJ2-7, the CDR3 gives the full variable domain: DTGVSQNPRHKITKRGQNVTFRCDPISEHNRLYWYRQTLGQGPEFLTYFQNEAQLEKSRLLSDRFSAERPKGSFSTLEIQRTEQGDSAMYLCASNVLNEQYFGPGTRLTVT.

The chain combines TRBV5-1 with TRBJ2-2, with D tentatively TRBD2 (5 bases). The germline CDR1 and CDR2 sequences are SGHRS and YFSETQ. The CDR3 loop spans 14 amino acids. V lost 4 bases and J lost 6, with 13 bases in between. The CDR3 protein is CASSPDFRPGELFF. The CDR3 nucleotides read TGCGCCAGCAGCCCGGACTTTCGGCCCGGGGAGCTGTTTTTT.

This clone was detected only once. The chain links TRBV5-1 to TRBJ2-2; TRBD2 is a possible D gene (5 bases). Looked up from germline, CDR1 is SGHRS and CDR2 is YFSETQ. CDR3 length: 15 residues. V was cut by 0 bases and J by 7 bases, with 13 bases left in between. The chain's CDR3 is CASSLGVAGHGELFF. For the CDR3, the DNA is TGCGCCAGCAGCTTGGGAGTCGCGGGCCACGGGGAGCTGTTTTTT.

This chain links TRBV7-8 with TRBJ1-1; the match to TRBD1 covers 7 bases. Germline CDR1 and CDR2: SGHVS and FQNEAQ. CDR3 length: 15 amino acids. V was clipped by 5 bases and J by 1 base; unmatched bases: 7. This chain's CDR3 is CASSRDRVGNTEAFF. CDR3 nucleotides: TGTGCCAGCAGCAGAGACAGGGTCGGGAACACTGAAGCTTTCTTT.

The V and J genes are TRBV9 and TRBJ1-2; TRBD1 agrees at 9 bases. The CDR3 is 14 residues long. Germline V lookup: CDR1 SGDLS, CDR2 YYNGEE. J gave up 5 bases and V 6 bases, and 8 bases lay outside the gene matches. The CDR3 here is CASTSDRGSYGYTF. Here the CDR3 DNA reads TGTGCCAGCACATCGGACAGGGGTTCATATGGCTACACCTTC.

This clone appeared once. The genes are TRBV7-2 and TRBJ2-7; D is unclear. This CDR3 has 13 residues. V lost 5 bases, J lost 4 bases, and 12 bases lay in between. In germline, CDR1 is SGHTA, CDR2 FQGNSA. The CDR3 here is CASSREREYEQYF. Written as DNA, the CDR3 is TGTGCCAGCAGCCGCGAAAGAGAATACGAGCAGTACTTC. Full variable domain (missing parts from reference TRBV7-2 and TRBJ2-7): GAGVSQSPSNKVTEKGKDVELRCDPISGHTALYWYRQSLGQGLEFLIYFQGNSAPDKSGLPSDRFSAERTGGSVSTLTIQRTQQEDSAVYLCASSREREYEQYFGPGTRLTVT.

V and J are TRBV9 and TRBJ2-7; maybe TRBD1 (6 bases). This CDR3 is 15 amino acids long. The V end lost 3 bases, the J end lost 3 bases, and 16 bases lay between the germline ends. The germline V gene has CDR1 SGDLS and CDR2 YYNGEE. CDR3 sequence reads: CASSGGGTSNYEQYF. CDR3 coding DNA: TGTGCCAGCAGCGGGGGTGGGACATCCAACTACGAGCAGTACTTC.

The chain recombines TRBV5-6 with TRBJ2-5; 9 bases are shared with TRBD1. Trimming took 3 bases from V and 4 from J; bases not matched to a gene: 7. The CDR3 extends over 15 amino acids. Germline V lookup: CDR1 SGHDT, CDR2 YYEEEE. In DNA form, the CDR3 reads TGTGCCAGCAGCTCCCTGGGACAGGGCAGAGAGACCCAGTACTTC. Its protein product is CASSSLGQGRETQYF.

V and J are TRBV5-4 and TRBJ1-2; 8 bases are a match to TRBD1. The ends lost 4 bases at V and 4 bases at J; junction bases unmatched: 9. From germline, CDR1 is SGHNT and CDR2 YYREEE (reference sequence). The CDR3 is 15 amino acids. Here the CDR3 reads CASSPGQGPIYGYTF. The CDR3 DNA follows: TGTGCCAGCAGCCCAGGACAGGGCCCGATCTATGGCTACACCTTC.